The rows below give T cell receptor beta chains drawn from one sample of a study of blood T cell repertoires in COVID-19. The method was immunoSEQ multiplex PCR; TCRdb's version includes in-frame clones alone and lacks a portion of them. The data show approximately 46,000 clones, with 82% seen just once and roughly 4.4% held by the top ten. Material for sequencing was peripheral blood. The source is a woman between 65 and 79 years old with acute or convalescent COVID-19. Each CDR3 is given with its conserved first and last residue.

v_call cdr3_aa
TRBV29-1 CSVPFARGIPLTDTQYF
TRBV24-1 CATSNPLGEAFF
TRBV27 CASSSAGQGGFEYGYTF
TRBV28 CASSKDLTEAFF
TRBV7-6 CASSSPGLAVPGELFF
TRBV11-2 CASSLGQGPNQPQHF
TRBV3-1/TRBV3-2 CASSQVSGRGDGYTF
TRBV19 CASSTAGTGAEKLFF
TRBV19 CASSIGPSGTGVYYEQYF
TRBV7-9 CASSLGDWGKPQHF
TRBV30 CAWSGGQGAPPLHF
TRBV5-4 CASSSTGMTEAFF
TRBV5-1 CASSSGQIAGANVLTF
TRBV20-1 CSASPVKGAVNTEAFF
TRBV30 CAWSNRVTEAFF
TRBV13 CASSLAGLSYEQYF
TRBV20-1 CSASPGPYF
TRBV2 CASSEGLRGITEAFF
TRBV4-2 CASSQGTSGSIYEQYF
TRBV5-8 CASSFLQGHSYNEQFF
TRBV9 CASSALQGGGEKLFF
TRBV2 CASRGAVAAYEQYF